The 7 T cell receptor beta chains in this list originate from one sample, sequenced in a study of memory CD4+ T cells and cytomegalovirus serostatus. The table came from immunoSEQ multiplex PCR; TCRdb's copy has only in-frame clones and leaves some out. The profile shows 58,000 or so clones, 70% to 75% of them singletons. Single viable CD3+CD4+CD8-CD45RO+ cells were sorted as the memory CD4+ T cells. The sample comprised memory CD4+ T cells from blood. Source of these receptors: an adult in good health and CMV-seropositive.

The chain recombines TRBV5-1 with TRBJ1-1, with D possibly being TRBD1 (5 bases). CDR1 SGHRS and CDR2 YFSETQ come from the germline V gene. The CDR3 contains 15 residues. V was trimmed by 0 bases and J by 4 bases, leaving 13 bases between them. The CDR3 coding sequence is TGCGCCAGCAGCTTGGAAGGACAAAGAGGCACTGAAGCTTTCTTT. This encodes CASSLEGQRGTEAFF.

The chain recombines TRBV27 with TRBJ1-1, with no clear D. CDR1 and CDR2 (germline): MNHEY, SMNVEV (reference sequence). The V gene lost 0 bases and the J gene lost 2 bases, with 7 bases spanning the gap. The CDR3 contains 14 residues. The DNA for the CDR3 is TGTGCCAGCAGTTTATCGGAGGTTAACACTGAAGCTTTCTTT. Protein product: CASSLSEVNTEAFF.

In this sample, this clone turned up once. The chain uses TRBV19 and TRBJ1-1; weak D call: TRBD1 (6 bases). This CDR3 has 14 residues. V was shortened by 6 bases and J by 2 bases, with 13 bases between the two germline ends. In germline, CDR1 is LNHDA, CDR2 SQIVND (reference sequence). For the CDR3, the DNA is TGTGCCAGTAGACAGACAGGCCTAAACACTGAAGCTTTCTTT. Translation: CASRQTGLNTEAFF.

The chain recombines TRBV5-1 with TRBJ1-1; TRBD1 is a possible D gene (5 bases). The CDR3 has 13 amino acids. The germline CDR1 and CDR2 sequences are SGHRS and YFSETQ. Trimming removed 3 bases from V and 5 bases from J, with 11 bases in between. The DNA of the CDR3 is TGCGCCAGCAGCTGGGACGGATATACTGAAGCTTTCTTT. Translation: CASSWDGYTEAFF.

CDR3 DNA sequence: TGTGCCAGCAGTGAACCTAGGATCGACAATGAGCAGTTCTTC. Protein: CASSEPRIDNEQFF. This chain connects TRBV25-1 to TRBJ2-1; D not resolved. Germline CDR1 reads MGHDK; CDR2 reads SYGVNS. The CDR3 extends over 14 amino acids. The ends were cut back, 2 bases at V and 5 bases at J, with 10 bases in the middle.

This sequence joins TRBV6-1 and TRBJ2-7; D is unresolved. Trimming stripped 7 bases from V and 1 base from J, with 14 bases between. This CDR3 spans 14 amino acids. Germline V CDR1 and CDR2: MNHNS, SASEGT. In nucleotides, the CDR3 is TGTGCCAGCATAGAACATCCTCCTTCCTACGAGCAGTACGTC. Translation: CASIEHPPSYEQYV.

CDR3 residues: CASSADRGQRGYTF. The CDR3 DNA follows: TGTGCCAGCAGTGCGGACAGGGGGCAAAGAGGCTACACCTTC. V is TRBV27 and J is TRBJ1-2, with TRBD1 matching 11 bases. The length of the CDR3 is 14 residues. V lost 5 bases, J lost 8 bases, and 7 bases stayed unmatched. In germline, CDR1 is MNHEY, CDR2 SMNVEV (reference sequence).